This T cell receptor (beta chain) was sequenced in a study of T cells after yellow fever vaccination. Study details: With SMART-Seq v4 Ultra Low Input, the fractions containing low cell numbers were prepared. Findings of the study overall: Booster sampling recovered most clones from primary vaccination (around 97% CD4, 80% to 90% CD8). Researchers noted that a small share of clonotypes showed up in both CD4 and CD8 compartments.

Making TCR cDNA involved 5'RACE template switching, which added UMIs and a universal primer site. TCRdb re-called the 5' RACE reads with MiXCR, one entry per CDR3 protein. The sample contains 68,000 or so distinct CDR3 sequences, over 6.5% of which appear only once. This clonotype has only a few counts. What it binds is unknown. The clonotype was recovered from a man between 18 and 35 years old who received the YFV17D yellow fever vaccine. Sample: CD8+ T cells sorted from PBMCs, taken more than 40 days after the first yellow fever vaccination.

The CDR3 coding sequence is TGTGCCAGCAGCTCGCACCCGGGACCTATCCCCTACGAGCAGTACTTC. It translates to CASSSHPGPIPYEQYF. The gene calls are TRBV7-2 and TRBJ2-7; TRBD1 or TRBD2 may be the D gene (5 bases each). V lost 4 bases to trimming and J lost 2 bases, with 18 bases between them. The CDR3 covers 16 residues. Germline lookup yields CDR1 SGHTA and CDR2 FQGNSA.